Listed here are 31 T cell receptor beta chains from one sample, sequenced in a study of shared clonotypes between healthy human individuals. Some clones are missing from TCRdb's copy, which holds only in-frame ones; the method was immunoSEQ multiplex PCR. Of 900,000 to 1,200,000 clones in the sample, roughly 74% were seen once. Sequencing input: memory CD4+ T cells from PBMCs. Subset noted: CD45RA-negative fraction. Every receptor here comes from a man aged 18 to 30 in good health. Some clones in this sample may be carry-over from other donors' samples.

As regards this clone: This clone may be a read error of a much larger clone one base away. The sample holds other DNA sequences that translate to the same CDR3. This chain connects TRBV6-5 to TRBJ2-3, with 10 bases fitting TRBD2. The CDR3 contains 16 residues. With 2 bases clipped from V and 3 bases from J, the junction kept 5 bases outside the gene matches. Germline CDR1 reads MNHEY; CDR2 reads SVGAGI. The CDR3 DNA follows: TGTGCCAGCAGTTACGGGCTAGCGGGAGCGACAGATACGCAGTATTTT. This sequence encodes CASSYGLAGATDTQYF.

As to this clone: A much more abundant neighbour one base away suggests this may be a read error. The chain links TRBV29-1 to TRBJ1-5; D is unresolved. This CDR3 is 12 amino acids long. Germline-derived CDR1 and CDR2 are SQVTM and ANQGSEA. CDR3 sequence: CSVMRDNRPQHF. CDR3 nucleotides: TGCAGCGTAATGCGAGACAATCGGCCCCAGCATTTT. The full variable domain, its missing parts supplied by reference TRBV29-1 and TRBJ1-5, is SAVISQKPSRDICQRGTSLTIQCQVDSQVTMMFWYRQQPGQSLTLIATANQGSEATYESGFVIDKFPISRPNLTFSTLTVSNMSPEDSSIYLCSVMRDNRPQHFGDGTRLSIL.

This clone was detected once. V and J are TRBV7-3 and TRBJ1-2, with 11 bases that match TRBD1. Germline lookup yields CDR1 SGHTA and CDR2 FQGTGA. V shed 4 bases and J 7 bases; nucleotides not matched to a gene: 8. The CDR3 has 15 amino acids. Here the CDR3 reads CASSSHGTGGVGYTF. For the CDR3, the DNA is TGTGCCAGCAGCTCACATGGGACAGGGGGTGTTGGCTACACCTTC.

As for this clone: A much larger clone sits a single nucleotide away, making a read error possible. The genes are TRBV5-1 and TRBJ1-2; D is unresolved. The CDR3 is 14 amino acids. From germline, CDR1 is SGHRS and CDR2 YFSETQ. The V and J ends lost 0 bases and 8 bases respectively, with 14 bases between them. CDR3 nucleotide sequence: TGCGCCAGCAGCTTGGCGTGGGGTTCTGGAGGCTACACCTTC. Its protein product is CASSLAWGSGGYTF.

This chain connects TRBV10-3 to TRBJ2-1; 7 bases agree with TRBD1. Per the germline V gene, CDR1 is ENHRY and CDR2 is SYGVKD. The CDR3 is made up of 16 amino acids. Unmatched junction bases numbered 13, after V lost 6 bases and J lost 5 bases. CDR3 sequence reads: CAISQNTGAPNNEQFF. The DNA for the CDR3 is TGTGCCATCAGCCAAAATACAGGGGCCCCTAACAATGAGCAGTTCTTC.

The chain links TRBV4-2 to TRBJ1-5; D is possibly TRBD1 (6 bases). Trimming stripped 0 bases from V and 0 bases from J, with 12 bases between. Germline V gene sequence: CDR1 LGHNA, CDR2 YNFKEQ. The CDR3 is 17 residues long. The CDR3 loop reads CASSQETAGDSNQPQHF. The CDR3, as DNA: TGTGCCAGCAGCCAAGAAACGGCAGGGGATAGCAATCAGCCCCAGCATTTT.

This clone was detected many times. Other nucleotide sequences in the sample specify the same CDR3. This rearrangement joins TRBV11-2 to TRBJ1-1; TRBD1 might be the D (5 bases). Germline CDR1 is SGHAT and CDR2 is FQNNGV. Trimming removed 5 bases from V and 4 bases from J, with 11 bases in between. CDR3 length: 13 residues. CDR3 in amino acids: CASSHGTGTEAFF. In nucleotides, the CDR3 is TGTGCCAGCAGCCACGGGACCGGCACTGAAGCTTTCTTT.

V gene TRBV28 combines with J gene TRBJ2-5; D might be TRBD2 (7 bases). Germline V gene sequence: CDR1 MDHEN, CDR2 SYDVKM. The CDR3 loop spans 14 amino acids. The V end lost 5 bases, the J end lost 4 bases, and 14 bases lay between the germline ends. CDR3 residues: CASSRGGLRETQYF. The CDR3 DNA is TGTGCCAGCAGTAGGGGGGGGCTTCGAGAGACCCAGTACTTC.

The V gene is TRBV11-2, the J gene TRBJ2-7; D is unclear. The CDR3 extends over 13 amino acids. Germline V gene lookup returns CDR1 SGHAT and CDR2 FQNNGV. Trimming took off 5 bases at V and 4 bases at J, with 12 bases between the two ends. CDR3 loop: CASSMLDLYEQYF. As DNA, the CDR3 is TGTGCCAGCAGCATGTTGGACCTTTACGAGCAGTACTTC.

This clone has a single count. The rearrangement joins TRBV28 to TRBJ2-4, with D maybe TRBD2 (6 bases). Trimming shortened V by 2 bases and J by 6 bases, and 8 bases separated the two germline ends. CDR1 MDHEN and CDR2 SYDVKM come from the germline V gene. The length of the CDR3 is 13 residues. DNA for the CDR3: TGTGCCAGCAGTTTACCTAGCGTAAACATTCAGTACTTC. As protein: CASSLPSVNIQYF.

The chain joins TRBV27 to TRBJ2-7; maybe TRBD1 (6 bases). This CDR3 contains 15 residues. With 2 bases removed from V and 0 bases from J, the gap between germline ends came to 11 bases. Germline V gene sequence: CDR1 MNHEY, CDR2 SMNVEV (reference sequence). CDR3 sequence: CASSLRTARSYEQYF. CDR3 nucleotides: TGTGCCAGCAGTTTACGGACAGCACGCTCCTACGAGCAGTACTTC.

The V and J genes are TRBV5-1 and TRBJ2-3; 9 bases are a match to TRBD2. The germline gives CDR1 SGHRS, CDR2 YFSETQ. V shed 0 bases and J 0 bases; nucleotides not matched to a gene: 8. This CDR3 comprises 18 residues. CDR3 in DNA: TGCGCCAGCAGCTTGGGGAGGCCTAGCGGGACTAGCACAGATACGCAGTATTTT. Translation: CASSLGRPSGTSTDTQYF.

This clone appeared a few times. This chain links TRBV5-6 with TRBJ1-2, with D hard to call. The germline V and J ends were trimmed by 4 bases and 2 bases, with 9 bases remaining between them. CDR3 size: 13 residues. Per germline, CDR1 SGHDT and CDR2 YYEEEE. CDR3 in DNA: TGTGCCAGCAGCCCTGGCGGGAACTATGGCTACACCTTC. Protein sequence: CASSPGGNYGYTF.

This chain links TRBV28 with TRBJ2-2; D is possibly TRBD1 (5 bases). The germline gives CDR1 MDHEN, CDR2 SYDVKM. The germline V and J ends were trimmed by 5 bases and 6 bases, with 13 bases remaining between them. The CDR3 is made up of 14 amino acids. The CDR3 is CASSLRVSAGELFF. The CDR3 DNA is TGTGCCAGCAGTCTCAGGGTTTCGGCCGGGGAGCTGTTTTTT.

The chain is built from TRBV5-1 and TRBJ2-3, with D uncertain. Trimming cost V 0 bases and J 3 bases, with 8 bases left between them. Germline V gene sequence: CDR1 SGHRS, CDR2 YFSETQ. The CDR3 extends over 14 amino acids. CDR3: CASSLGSPTDTQYF. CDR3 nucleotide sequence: TGCGCCAGCAGCTTGGGCTCCCCTACAGATACGCAGTATTTT.

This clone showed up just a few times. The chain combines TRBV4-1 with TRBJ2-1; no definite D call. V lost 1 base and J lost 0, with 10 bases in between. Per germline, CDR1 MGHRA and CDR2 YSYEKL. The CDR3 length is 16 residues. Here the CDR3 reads CASSQVVTPSYNEQFF. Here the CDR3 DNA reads TGCGCCAGCAGCCAAGTTGTTACCCCCTCCTACAATGAGCAGTTCTTC.

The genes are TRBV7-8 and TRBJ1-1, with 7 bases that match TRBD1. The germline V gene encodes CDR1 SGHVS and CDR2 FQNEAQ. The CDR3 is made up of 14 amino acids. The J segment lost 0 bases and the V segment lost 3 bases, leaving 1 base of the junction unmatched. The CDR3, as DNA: TGTGCCAGCAGCTTTGACAGGGTGAACACTGAAGCTTTCTTT. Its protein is CASSFDRVNTEAFF.

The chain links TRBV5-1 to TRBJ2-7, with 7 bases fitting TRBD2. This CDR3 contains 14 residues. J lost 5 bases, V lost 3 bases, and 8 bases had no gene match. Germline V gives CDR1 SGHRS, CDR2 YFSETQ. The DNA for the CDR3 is TGCGCCAGCAGCTCCTCAACGACTAGCAACGAGCAGTACTTC. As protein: CASSSSTTSNEQYF.

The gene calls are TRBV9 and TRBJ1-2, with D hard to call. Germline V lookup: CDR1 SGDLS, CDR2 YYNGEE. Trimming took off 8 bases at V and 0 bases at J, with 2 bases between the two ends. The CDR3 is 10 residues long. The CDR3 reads CARANYGYTF. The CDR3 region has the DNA TGTGCCAGGGCTAACTATGGCTACACCTTC.

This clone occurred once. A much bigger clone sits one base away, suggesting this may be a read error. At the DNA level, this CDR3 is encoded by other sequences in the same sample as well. Here the CDR3 reads CASSRGGSSYNEQFF. The DNA for the CDR3 is TGTGCCAGCAGCCGCGGCGGGAGCTCCTACAATGAGCAGTTCTTC. The rearrangement uses TRBV28 and TRBJ2-1; 7 nucleotides align to TRBD2. Germline V gene data show CDR1 as MDHEN and CDR2 as SYDVKM. The CDR3 consists of 15 residues. After removal of 6 bases from V and 0 bases from J, the junction contained 5 bases not matched to a gene.

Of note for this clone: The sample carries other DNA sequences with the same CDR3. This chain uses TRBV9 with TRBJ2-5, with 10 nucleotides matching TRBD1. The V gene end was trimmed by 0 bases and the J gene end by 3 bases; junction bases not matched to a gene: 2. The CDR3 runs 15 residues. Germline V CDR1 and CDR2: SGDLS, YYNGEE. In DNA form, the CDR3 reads TGTGCCAGCAGCGTAGGAGGGACAGGGGAAGAGACCCAGTACTTC. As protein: CASSVGGTGEETQYF.

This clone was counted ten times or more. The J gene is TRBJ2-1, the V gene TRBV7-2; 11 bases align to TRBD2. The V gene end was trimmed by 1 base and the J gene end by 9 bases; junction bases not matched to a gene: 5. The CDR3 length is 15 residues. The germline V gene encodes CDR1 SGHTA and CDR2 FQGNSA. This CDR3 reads CASSLGGTSGVEQFF. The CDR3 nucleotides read TGTGCCAGCAGCTTAGGTGGGACTAGCGGCGTTGAGCAGTTCTTC.

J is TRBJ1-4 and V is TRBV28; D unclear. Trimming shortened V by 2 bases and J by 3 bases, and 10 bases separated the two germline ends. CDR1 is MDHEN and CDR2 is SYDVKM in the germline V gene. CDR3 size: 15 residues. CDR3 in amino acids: CASSLTFGPNEKLFF. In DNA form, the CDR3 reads TGTGCCAGCAGTTTAACTTTCGGTCCTAATGAAAAACTGTTTTTT. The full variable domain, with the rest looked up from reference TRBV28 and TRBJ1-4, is DVKVTQSSRYLVKRTGEKVFLECVQDMDHENMFWYRQDPGLGLRLIYFSYDVKMKEKGDIPEGYSVSREKKERFSLILESASTNQTSMYLCASSLTFGPNEKLFFGSGTQLSVL.

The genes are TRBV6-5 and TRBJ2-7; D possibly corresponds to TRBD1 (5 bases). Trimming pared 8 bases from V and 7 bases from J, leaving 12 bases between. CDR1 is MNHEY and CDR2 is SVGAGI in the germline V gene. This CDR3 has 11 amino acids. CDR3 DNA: TGTGCCAGCGGGGCCCCCTTTGAGCAGTACTTC. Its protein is CASGAPFEQYF.

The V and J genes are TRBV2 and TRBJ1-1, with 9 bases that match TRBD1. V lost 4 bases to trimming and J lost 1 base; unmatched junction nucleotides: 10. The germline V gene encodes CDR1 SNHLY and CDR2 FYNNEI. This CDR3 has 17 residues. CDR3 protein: CASSVGTGRSWNTEAFF. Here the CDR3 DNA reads TGTGCCAGCAGTGTAGGGACAGGGAGATCTTGGAACACTGAAGCTTTCTTT.

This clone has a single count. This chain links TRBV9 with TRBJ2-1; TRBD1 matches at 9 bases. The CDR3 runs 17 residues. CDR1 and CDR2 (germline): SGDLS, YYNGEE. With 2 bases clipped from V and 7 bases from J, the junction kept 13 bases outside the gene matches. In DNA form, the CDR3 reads TGTGCCAGCAGCGTCTTCGCCCGGACAGGGGCTGGGAATGAGCAGTTCTTC. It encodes CASSVFARTGAGNEQFF. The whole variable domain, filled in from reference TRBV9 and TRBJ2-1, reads DSGVTQTPKHLITATGQRVTLRCSPRSGDLSVYWYQQSLDQGLQFLIQYYNGEERAKGNILERFSAQQFPDLHSELNLSSLELGDSALYFCASSVFARTGAGNEQFFGPGTRLTVL.

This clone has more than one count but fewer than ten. CDR3 DNA: TGTGCCAGCAAAAACAGGGGTGAAAAACTGTTTTTT. Protein sequence: CASKNRGEKLFF. The chain recombines TRBV27 with TRBJ1-4; 7 nucleotides align to TRBD1. This CDR3 spans 12 amino acids. Germline V CDR1 and CDR2: MNHEY, SMNVEV (reference sequence). The trim removed 7 bases at V and 7 bases at J, leaving 3 bases unmatched.

The CDR3 region is CASSLRGQRTDTQYF. The CDR3 nucleotides are TGCGCCAGCAGCTTACGAGGACAGCGCACAGATACGCAGTATTTT. This chain joins TRBV5-1 and TRBJ2-3, with D maybe TRBD1 (6 bases). Trimming shortened V by 2 bases and J by 1 base, and 11 bases separated the two germline ends. CDR3 length: 15 residues. Germline V gene sequence: CDR1 SGHRS, CDR2 YFSETQ.

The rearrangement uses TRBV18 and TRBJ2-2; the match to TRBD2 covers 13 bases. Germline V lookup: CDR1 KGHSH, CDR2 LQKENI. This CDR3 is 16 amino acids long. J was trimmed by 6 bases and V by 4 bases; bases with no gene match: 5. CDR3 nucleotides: TGTGCCAGCTCACTCCGACTAGCGGGAGGATCCGGGGAGCTGTTTTTT. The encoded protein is CASSLRLAGGSGELFF.

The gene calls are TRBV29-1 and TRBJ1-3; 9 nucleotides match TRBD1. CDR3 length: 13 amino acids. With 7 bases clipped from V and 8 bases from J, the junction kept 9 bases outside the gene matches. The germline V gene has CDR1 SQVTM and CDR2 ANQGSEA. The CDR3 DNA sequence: TGCAGCGCAGACCGGGACAGGGAGGACACCATATATTTT. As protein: CSADRDREDTIYF.

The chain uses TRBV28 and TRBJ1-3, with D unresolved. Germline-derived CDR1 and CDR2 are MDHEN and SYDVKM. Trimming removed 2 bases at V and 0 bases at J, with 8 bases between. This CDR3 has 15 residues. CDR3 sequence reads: CASSLGPSSGNTIYF. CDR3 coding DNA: TGTGCCAGCAGTTTAGGCCCGAGCTCTGGAAACACCATATATTTT.